These T cell receptor beta chains were read from a single sample in a study of T cell changes during pregnancy in multiple sclerosis. TCRdb's table, derived via immunoSEQ multiplex PCR, lists solely in-frame clones and lacks some. The sample carries around 50,000 clones, over 90% recorded once. Sequences were derived from CD4+ T cells from peripheral blood mononuclear cells, sampled after pregnancy. The receptors derive from a female donor in good health, enrolled as a control in a pregnancy study. Each CDR3 is given with its conserved first and last residue. The order of the fields is D gene, clone size, V gene, J gene, CDR3 protein, CDR3 DNA. D genes are given only for firm matches. For some rows the clone size is stated as once, few or many, or as a class when expanded; others skip it.

d_call: -
clone_size: -
v_call: TRBV2
j_call: TRBJ1-3
cdr3_aa: CASRRGGAGNTIYF
cdr3_nt: TGTGCCAGCAGGCGAGGGGGGGCAGGAAACACCATATATTTT

d_call: -
clone_size: -
v_call: TRBV6-1
j_call: TRBJ1-1
cdr3_aa: CASRLWDGGAFF
cdr3_nt: TGTGCCAGCAGACTCTGGGACGGGGGAGCTTTCTTT

d_call: TRBD1
clone_size: -
v_call: TRBV19
j_call: TRBJ1-5
cdr3_aa: CASRVLQGGNQPQHF
cdr3_nt: TGTGCCAGTAGGGTACTACAGGGGGGCAATCAGCCCCAGCATTTT

d_call: -
clone_size: -
v_call: TRBV28
j_call: TRBJ2-4
cdr3_aa: CASSTTRGGNIQYF
cdr3_nt: TGTGCCAGCAGTACAACCAGGGGTGGGAACATTCAGTACTTC

d_call: TRBD1
clone_size: -
v_call: TRBV14
j_call: TRBJ1-1
cdr3_aa: CATASGTGGSAFF
cdr3_nt: TGTGCCACCGCGTCCGGGACAGGGGGCTCGGCTTTCTTT

d_call: -
clone_size: once
v_call: TRBV7-2
j_call: TRBJ2-5
cdr3_aa: CASSQQSQETQYF
cdr3_nt: TGTGCCAGCAGCCAACAATCACAAGAGACCCAGTACTTC

d_call: -
clone_size: once
v_call: TRBV13
j_call: TRBJ1-5
cdr3_aa: CASSFGGRGDQPQHF
cdr3_nt: TGTGCCAGCAGCTTTGGGGGCAGGGGAGATCAGCCCCAGCATTTT

d_call: TRBD1
clone_size: once
v_call: TRBV29-1
j_call: TRBJ2-3
cdr3_aa: CSVEVRTGFTDTQYF
cdr3_nt: TGCAGCGTTGAAGTAAGGACAGGGTTCACAGATACGCAGTATTTT

d_call: -
clone_size: -
v_call: TRBV18
j_call: TRBJ2-7
cdr3_aa: CASSPPTNSGYEQYF
cdr3_nt: TGTGCCAGCTCACCCCCGACGAATAGCGGCTACGAGCAGTACTTC

d_call: -
clone_size: -
v_call: TRBV2
j_call: TRBJ1-4
cdr3_aa: CASTDKEKLFF
cdr3_nt: TGTGCCAGCACTGACAAAGAAAAACTGTTTTTT

d_call: -
clone_size: -
v_call: TRBV18
j_call: TRBJ2-2
cdr3_aa: CASSPNKAEINTGELFF
cdr3_nt: TGTGCCAGCTCACCAAATAAAGCGGAGATAAACACCGGGGAGCTGTTTTTT